This T cell receptor beta chain originates from a study of OX40 agonist ivuxolimab in advanced cancers. The overall study: One hepatocellular carcinoma and a couple of cutaneous melanoma patients partially responded.

Enrollment shut out patients with autoimmune disease history or systemic immunosuppression. Turning to this clone: Its antigen is unidentified.

The CDR3 is 15 residues long. V gave up 7 bases and J gave up 1 base, with 16 bases separating them. Germline CDR1 reads SGHTS; CDR2 reads YDEGEE. The data were produced by immunoSEQ multiplex PCR, yet TCRdb's version contains in-frame clones alone and is incomplete. The sample lists 65,000 to 70,000 clones, about three quarters seen once, with 2% to 2.5% in the top ten. Whole-study findings and limits: The authors also found low normalized T-cell clonal expansion in some nonresponders.

The rearrangement uses TRBV5-8 and TRBJ2-3; D uncertain. The sequence derives from an adult with an advanced solid tumor such as melanoma, head and neck, liver or kidney cancer. The material was CD4+ or CD8+ T cells sorted from blood, obtained in a trial of the OX40 agonist ivuxolimab. This CDR3 is CASAGGYYGTDTQYF. CDR3 nucleotides: TGTGCCAGCGCCGGTGGTTATTACGGCACAGATACGCAGTATTTT. Drawing the rest from reference TRBV5-8 and TRBJ2-3, the complete variable domain is EAGVTQSPTHLIKTRGQQATLRCSPISGHTSVYWYQQALGLGLQFLLWYDEGEERNRGNFPPRFSGRQFPNYSSELNVNALELEDSALYLCASAGGYYGTDTQYFGPGTRLTVL.